This T cell receptor (beta chain) is drawn from a study of cytomegalovirus exposure and HLA in healthy donors. The primer mix had 60 Vbeta and 13 Jbeta primers. The method was immunoSEQ multiplex PCR; TCRdb's version includes in-frame clones alone and lacks a portion of them. The sample shows about 100,000 clones, around 74% of them seen only once. Notes on the study in general: What TCR beta sequences reportedly achieved was accurate prediction of HLA-A and HLA-B alleles in most subjects. When a later analysis compared HLA-associated TCR beta chains with equally common others, the HLA-associated chains turned out to be more clonally expanded and to have lower generation probabilities. Three chains tied to CMV proved CMV antigen-specific in vitro. Some TCR beta chains (164 of them) were listed as cytomegalovirus-associated.

In regard to this clone: Its antigen is undetermined.

With 3 bases removed from V and 7 bases from J, the gap between germline ends came to 12 bases. Germline values: CDR1 SGHTA, CDR2 FQGNSA. This CDR3 is built from 13 residues. The clonotype comes from a man in his forties in good health and CMV-seropositive. The rearrangement uses TRBV7-2 and TRBJ1-2, with a tentative D call TRBD1 (6 bases). The sample was PBMCs. The chain's CDR3 is CASSLGDIGGYTF. Written as DNA, the CDR3 is TGTGCCAGCAGCTTGGGGGACATCGGTGGCTACACCTTC. The full variable domain, completed using reference TRBV7-2 and TRBJ1-2, is GAGVSQSPSNKVTEKGKDVELRCDPISGHTALYWYRQSLGQGLEFLIYFQGNSAPDKSGLPSDRFSAERTGGSVSTLTIQRTQQEDSAVYLCASSLGDIGGYTFGSGTRLTVV.